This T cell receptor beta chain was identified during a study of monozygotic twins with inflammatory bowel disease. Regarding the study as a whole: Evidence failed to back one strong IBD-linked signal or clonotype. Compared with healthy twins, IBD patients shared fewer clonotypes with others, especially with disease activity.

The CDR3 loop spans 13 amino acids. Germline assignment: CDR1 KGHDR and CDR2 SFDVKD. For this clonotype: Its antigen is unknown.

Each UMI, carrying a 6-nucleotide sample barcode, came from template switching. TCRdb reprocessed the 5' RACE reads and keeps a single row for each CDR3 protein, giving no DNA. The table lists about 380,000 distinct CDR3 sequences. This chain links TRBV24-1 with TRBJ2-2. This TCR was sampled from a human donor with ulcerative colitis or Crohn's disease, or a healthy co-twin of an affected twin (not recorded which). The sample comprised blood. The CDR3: CATSGQITGELFF.